This T cell receptor (beta chain) stems from a study of post-analysis software for immune sequencing data. This clonotype occurred a few times. No antigen is known for it. The CDR3 consists of 14 residues. From germline, CDR1 is DFQATT and CDR2 SNEGSKA (reference sequence). Libraries were made from TCR beta cDNA, and they carried unique molecular identifiers. TCRdb re-called the PCR reads through MiXCR, storing one row per CDR3 protein. The sample lists fewer than 550,000 distinct CDR3 sequences, around 31% seen once, with around 6.1% in the top ten. General study findings and limits: Controls showed lower frequencies than patients for roughly five TRBV segments, and TRBV5-6, TRBV5-1 and TRBV20-1 were among these.

The chain carries TRBV20-1 and TRBJ2-3, with a weak D call TRBD2 (5 bases). This receptor was taken from a girl aged 2-17 years with multiple sclerosis. Sequenced sample: blood. CDR3 amino acids: CRGSWYRGTDTQYF. The CDR3 DNA is TGCAGGGGGAGCTGGTATCGGGGCACAGATACGCAGTATTTT.